Below, one TCR beta chain is given with its context. The data are from a study of blood T cell repertoires in COVID-19. Study background: Sites across the United States, Italy and Spain contributed samples from acute and convalescent COVID-19. In each case, the material was cDNA or gDNA derived from T cells, B-cell-depleted T cells, or PBMCs.

V lost 7 bases and J lost 1; bases outside the gene matches: 7. The CDR3 is 16 amino acids. Germline lookup yields CDR1 SNHLY and CDR2 FYNNEI. The repertoire was sequenced with immunoSEQ multiplex PCR; TCRdb's copy has only in-frame clones and lacks some. The sample includes some 11,000 clones, around four fifths of them seen just once. The receptor's source is a human donor in a cohort sampled during active COVID-19. The sample taken for sequencing was peripheral blood. The chain links TRBV2 to TRBJ2-3, with 11 bases lining up with TRBD2. The CDR3 DNA reads TGTGCCAGCATGGGCCTAGCGGGAGGTGGCACAGATACGCAGTATTTT. It codes for CASMGLAGGGTDTQYF.